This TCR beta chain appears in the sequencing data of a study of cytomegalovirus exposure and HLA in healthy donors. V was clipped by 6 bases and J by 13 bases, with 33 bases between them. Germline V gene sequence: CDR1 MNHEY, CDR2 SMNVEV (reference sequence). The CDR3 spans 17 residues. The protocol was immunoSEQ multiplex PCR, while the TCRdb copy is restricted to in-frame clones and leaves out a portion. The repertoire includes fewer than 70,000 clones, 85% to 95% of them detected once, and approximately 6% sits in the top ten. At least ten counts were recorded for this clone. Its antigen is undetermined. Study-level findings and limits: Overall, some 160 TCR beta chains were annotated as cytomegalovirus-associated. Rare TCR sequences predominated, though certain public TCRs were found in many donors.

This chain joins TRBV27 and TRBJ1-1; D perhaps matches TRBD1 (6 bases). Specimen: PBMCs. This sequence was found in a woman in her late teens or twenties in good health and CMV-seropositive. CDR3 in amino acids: CASSPGQYGPRGLGIFF. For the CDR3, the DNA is TGTGCCAGCAGCCCTGGACAGTACGGACCGAGGGGGTTAGGTATTTTCTTT.